These 10 T cell receptor beta chains came from one sample sequenced in a study of blood T cell repertoires in COVID-19. TCRdb's copy holds only in-frame clones and misses some; the assay was immunoSEQ multiplex PCR. The profile shows tens of thousands of clones, about 89% of them singletons. Material for sequencing was peripheral blood. The receptor set was obtained from a woman aged 40 to 55 with active or convalescent COVID-19.

The chain couples TRBV18 to TRBJ2-3; D not certain. The V end was cut by 6 bases, the J end by 6 bases, with 10 bases between. CDR1 is KGHSH, CDR2 LQKENI, per germline. The CDR3 runs to 12 residues. This CDR3 is CASSPLGDTQYF. The CDR3 coding sequence is TGTGCCAGCTCCCCTCTCGGGGATACGCAGTATTTT.

V gene TRBV15 combines with J gene TRBJ1-2, with 7 bases identical to TRBD1. CDR3 length: 14 residues. After removal of 1 base from V and 4 bases from J, the junction contained 3 bases not matched to a gene. From germline, CDR1 is LNHNV and CDR2 YYDKDF (reference sequence). The CDR3: CATSRGDSFYGYTF. The CDR3 bases are TGTGCCACCAGCAGAGGGGACAGCTTCTATGGCTACACCTTC.

The chain carries TRBV27 and TRBJ1-2; D possibly corresponds to TRBD1 (5 bases). Germline CDR1 reads MNHEY; CDR2 reads SMNVEV (reference sequence). Trimming shortened V by 7 bases and J by 0 bases, and 15 bases separated the two germline ends. CDR3 length: 15 residues. The CDR3 DNA is TGTGCCAGCACCCACGGGGGACGTCCTAACTATGGCTACACCTTC. Its translation is CASTHGGRPNYGYTF.

This rearrangement joins TRBV5-4 to TRBJ1-1, with D possibly TRBD1 on 5 matching bases. The CDR3 has 14 amino acids. V lost 0 bases and J lost 2, with 8 bases in between. Germline V CDR1 and CDR2: SGHNT, YYREEE (reference sequence). CDR3 nucleotide sequence: TGTGCCAGCAGCTTGGGCAGGGCAAACACTGAAGCTTTCTTT. As protein: CASSLGRANTEAFF.

The chain combines TRBV6-4 with TRBJ2-1; 11 bases map to TRBD2. The CDR3 totals 19 residues. Per germline, CDR1 MRHNA and CDR2 SNTAGT. V lost 9 bases to trimming and J lost 5 bases; unmatched junction nucleotides: 21. CDR3 nucleotides: TGTGCCAGTTCTCTTAGCGGGAGGGTACCCCTGCAGTGGCACAATGAGCAGTTCTTC. It translates to CASSLSGRVPLQWHNEQFF.

The V call is TRBV10-3, the J call TRBJ2-7; TRBD2 matches 8 bases. The CDR3 loop spans 16 amino acids. The trim removed 2 bases at V and 0 bases at J, leaving 6 bases unmatched. In germline, CDR1 is ENHRY, CDR2 SYGVKD. The CDR3 region is CAISEHGGGSSYEQYF. The CDR3 DNA sequence: TGTGCCATCAGTGAGCACGGGGGGGGTAGCTCCTACGAGCAGTACTTC.

The chain has TRBV7-2 and TRBJ1-6; no firm D call. The CDR3 extends over 14 amino acids. Trimming took 5 bases from V and 7 from J, leaving 12 bases between them. The germline V gene encodes CDR1 SGHTA and CDR2 FQGNSA. The CDR3 protein is CASSNPVGNSPLHF. CDR3 bases: TGTGCCAGCAGCAACCCAGTCGGGAATTCACCCCTCCACTTT.

CDR3 in DNA: TGCGCCAGCAGCCCCGTGAGCAGGGAGGGAGCCAAAAACATTCAGTACTTC. This gives the protein CASSPVSREGAKNIQYF. The V call is TRBV5-1, the J call TRBJ2-4; 7 positions agree with TRBD2. Germline CDR1 SGHRS, CDR2 YFSETQ. The CDR3 loop spans 17 amino acids. V lost 4 bases, J lost 0 bases, and 10 bases stayed unmatched.

The CDR3 is CATSKAEGAFYGYTF. CDR3 nucleotides: TGTGCCACCTCCAAAGCCGAGGGGGCGTTTTATGGCTACACCTTC. The chain combines TRBV27 with TRBJ1-2; 7 nucleotides agree with TRBD1. V gave up 10 bases and J gave up 5 bases; unmatched junction bases: 16. Germline V gene sequence: CDR1 MNHEY, CDR2 SMNVEV (reference sequence). The CDR3 loop spans 15 amino acids.

V and J are TRBV24-1 and TRBJ2-1; 12 bases agree with TRBD2. Germline V gene data show CDR1 as KGHDR and CDR2 as SFDVKD. The CDR3 runs 18 residues. V was clipped by 9 bases and J by 9 bases; unmatched bases: 20. CDR3 amino acids: CATDARGTETSGSSEQFF. The DNA for the CDR3 is TGTGCCACCGACGCCCGAGGGACAGAGACTAGCGGGAGTAGTGAGCAGTTCTTC.